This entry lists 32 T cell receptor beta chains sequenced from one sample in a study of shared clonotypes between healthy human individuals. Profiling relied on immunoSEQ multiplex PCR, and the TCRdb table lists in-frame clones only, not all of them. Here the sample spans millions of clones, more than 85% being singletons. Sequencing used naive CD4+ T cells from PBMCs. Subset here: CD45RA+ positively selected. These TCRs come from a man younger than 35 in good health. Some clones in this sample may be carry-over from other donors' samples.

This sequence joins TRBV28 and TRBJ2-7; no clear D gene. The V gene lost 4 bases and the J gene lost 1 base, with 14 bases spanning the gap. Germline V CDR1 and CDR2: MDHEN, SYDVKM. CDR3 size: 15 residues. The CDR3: CASSSWALSSYEQYF. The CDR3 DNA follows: TGTGCCAGCAGTTCTTGGGCGTTGTCTTCCTACGAGCAGTACTTC. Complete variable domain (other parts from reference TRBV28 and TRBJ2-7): DVKVTQSSRYLVKRTGEKVFLECVQDMDHENMFWYRQDPGLGLRLIYFSYDVKMKEKGDIPEGYSVSREKKERFSLILESASTNQTSMYLCASSSWALSSYEQYFGPGTRLTVT.

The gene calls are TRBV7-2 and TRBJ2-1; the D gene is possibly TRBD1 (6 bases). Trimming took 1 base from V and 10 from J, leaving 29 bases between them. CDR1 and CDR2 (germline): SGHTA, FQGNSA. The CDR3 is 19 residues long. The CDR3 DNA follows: TGTGCCAGCAGCTTAGAATTGGGCAGACCAAATTATCCAACAGGGGAGCAGTTCTTC. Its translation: CASSLELGRPNYPTGEQFF.

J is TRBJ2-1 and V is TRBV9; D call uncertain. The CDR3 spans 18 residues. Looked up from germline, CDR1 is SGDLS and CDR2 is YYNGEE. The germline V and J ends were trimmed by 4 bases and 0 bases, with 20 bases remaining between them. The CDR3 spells CASSPMAERPSSYNEQFF. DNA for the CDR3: TGTGCCAGCAGCCCCATGGCGGAGCGCCCCAGCTCCTACAATGAGCAGTTCTTC.

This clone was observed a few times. This chain's CDR3 is CASTFSGSSYEQYF. CDR3 nucleotide sequence: TGCGCCAGCACTTTTAGCGGGAGCTCCTACGAGCAGTACTTC. V is TRBV5-1 and J is TRBJ2-7, with 9 bases lining up with TRBD2. Germline V gene lookup returns CDR1 SGHRS and CDR2 YFSETQ. The CDR3 contains 14 residues. J lost 0 bases, V lost 6 bases, and 4 bases had no gene match.

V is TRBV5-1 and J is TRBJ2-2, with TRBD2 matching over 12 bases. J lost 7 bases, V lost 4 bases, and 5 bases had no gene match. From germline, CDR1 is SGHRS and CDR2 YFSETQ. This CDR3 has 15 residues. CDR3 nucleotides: TGCGCCAGCAGCGTGGGGACTAGCGGGCGCGGGGAGCTGTTTTTT. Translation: CASSVGTSGRGELFF.

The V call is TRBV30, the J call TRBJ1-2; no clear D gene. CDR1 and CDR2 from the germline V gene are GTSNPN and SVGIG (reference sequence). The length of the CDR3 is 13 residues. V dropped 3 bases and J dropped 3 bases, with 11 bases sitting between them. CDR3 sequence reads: CAWRGGFDYGYTF. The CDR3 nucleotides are TGTGCCTGGAGGGGAGGGTTTGACTATGGCTACACCTTC.

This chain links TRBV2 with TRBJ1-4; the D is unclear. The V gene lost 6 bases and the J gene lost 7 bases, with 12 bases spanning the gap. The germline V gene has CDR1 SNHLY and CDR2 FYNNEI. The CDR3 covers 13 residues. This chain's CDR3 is CASRTPWGEKLFF. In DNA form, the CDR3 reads TGTGCCAGCAGGACGCCCTGGGGTGAAAAACTGTTTTTT.

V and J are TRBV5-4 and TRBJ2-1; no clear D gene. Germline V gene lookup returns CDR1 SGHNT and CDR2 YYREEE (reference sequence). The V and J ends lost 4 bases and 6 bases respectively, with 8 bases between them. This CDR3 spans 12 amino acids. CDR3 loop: CASSRWGNEQFF. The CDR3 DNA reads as TGTGCCAGCAGCCGATGGGGCAATGAGCAGTTCTTC.

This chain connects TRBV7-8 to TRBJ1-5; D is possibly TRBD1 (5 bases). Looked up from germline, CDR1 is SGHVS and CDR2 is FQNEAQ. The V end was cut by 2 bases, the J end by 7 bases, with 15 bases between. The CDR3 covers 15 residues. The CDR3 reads CASSLTLQGGQPQHF. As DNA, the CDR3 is TGTGCCAGCAGCTTAACCCTGCAGGGAGGACAGCCCCAGCATTTT.

CDR3 DNA sequence: TGTGCCAGCAGTTTGGGCGGGAGTCGAGTCGGGGAGCTGTTTTTT. This translates into CASSLGGSRVGELFF. The chain recombines TRBV28 with TRBJ2-2; 7 bases align to TRBD2. Germline CDR1 reads MDHEN; CDR2 reads SYDVKM. This CDR3 is 15 amino acids long. After removal of 3 bases from V and 7 bases from J, the junction contained 8 bases not matched to a gene.

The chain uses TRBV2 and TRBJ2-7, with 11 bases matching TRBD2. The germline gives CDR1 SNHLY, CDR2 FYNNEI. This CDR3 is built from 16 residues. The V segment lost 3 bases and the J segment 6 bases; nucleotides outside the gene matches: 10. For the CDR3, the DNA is TGTGCCAGCAGTGACGTCCCAACTAGCGGGAGTCGCGAGCAGTACTTC. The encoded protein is CASSDVPTSGSREQYF.

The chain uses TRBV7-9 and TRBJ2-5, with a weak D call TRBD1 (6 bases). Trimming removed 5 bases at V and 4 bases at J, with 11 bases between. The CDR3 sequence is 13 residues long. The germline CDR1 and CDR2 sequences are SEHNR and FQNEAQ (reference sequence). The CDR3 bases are TGTGCCAGCAGCCCACAGGGTGGAGAGACCCAGTACTTC. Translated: CASSPQGGETQYF.

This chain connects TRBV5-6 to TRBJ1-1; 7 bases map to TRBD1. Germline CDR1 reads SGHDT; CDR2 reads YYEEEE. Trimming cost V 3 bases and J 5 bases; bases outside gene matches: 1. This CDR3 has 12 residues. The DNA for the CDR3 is TGTGCCAGCAGCTGGGGACAGACTGAAGCTTTCTTT. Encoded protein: CASSWGQTEAFF.

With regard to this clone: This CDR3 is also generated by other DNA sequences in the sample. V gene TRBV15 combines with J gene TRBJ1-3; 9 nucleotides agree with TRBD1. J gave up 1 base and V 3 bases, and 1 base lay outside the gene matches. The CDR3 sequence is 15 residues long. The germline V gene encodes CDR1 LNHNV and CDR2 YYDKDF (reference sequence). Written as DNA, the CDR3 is TGTGCCACCAGCAGGGACAGGGGTTCTGGAAACACCATATATTTT. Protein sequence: CATSRDRGSGNTIYF.

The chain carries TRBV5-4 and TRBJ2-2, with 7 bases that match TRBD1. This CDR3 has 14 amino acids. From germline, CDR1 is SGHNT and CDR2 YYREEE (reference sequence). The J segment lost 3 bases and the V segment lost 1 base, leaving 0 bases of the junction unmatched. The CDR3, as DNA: TGTGCCAGCAGCTTGACAGGGGACACCGGGGAGCTGTTTTTT. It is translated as CASSLTGDTGELFF.

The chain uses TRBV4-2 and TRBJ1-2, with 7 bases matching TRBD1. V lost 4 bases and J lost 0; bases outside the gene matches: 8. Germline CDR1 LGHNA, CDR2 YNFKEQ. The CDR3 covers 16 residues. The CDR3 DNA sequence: TGTGCCAGCAGCCCCCCTGGACAGGAAGCTAACTATGGCTACACCTTC. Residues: CASSPPGQEANYGYTF.

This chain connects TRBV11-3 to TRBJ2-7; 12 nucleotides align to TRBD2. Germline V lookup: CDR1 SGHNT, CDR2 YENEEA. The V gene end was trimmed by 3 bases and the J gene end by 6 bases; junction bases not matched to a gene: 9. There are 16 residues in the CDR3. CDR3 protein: CASSFGPPGLAGEQYF. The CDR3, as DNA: TGTGCCAGCAGCTTTGGGCCTCCGGGACTAGCGGGCGAGCAGTACTTC.

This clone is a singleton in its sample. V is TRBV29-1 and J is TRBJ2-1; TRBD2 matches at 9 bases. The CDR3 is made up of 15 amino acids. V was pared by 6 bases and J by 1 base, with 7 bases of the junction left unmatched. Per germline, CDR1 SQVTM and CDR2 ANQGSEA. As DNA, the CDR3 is TGCAGCGTCGATACTAGCGGGCCTTCCTACAATGAGCAGTTCTTC. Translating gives CSVDTSGPSYNEQFF.

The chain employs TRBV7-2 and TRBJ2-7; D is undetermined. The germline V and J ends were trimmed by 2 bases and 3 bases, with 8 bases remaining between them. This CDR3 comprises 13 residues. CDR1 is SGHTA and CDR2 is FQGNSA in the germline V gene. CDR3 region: CASSLLKSYEQYF. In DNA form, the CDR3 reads TGTGCCAGCAGCTTATTAAAGAGCTACGAGCAGTACTTC.

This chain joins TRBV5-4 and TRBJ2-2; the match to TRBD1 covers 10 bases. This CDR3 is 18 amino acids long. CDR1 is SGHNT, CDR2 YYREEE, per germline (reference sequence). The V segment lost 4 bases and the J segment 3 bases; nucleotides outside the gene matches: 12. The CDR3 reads CASSPLTGTGAYTGELFF. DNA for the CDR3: TGTGCCAGCAGCCCTTTAACCGGGACAGGGGCCTACACCGGGGAGCTGTTTTTT. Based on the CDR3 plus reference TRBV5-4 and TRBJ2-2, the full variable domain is ETGVTQSPTHLIKTRGQQVTLRCSSQSGHNTVSWYQQALGQGPQFIFQYYREEENGRGNFPPRFSGLQFPNYSSELNVNALELDDSALYLCASSPLTGTGAYTGELFFGEGSRLTVL.

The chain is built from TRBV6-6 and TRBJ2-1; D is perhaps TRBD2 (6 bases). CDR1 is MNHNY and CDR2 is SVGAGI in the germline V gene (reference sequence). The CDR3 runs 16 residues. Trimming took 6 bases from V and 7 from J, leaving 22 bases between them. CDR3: CASRSVSGGSINEQFF. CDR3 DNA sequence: TGTGCCAGCAGATCCGTTAGCGGAGGGTCGATAAATGAGCAGTTCTTC.

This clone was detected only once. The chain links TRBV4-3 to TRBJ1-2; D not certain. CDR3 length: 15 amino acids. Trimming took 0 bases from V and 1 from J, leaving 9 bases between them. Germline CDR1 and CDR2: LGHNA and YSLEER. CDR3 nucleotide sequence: TGCGCCAGCAGCCAAGATCTTGTGGTTAACTATGGCTACACCTTC. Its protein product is CASSQDLVVNYGYTF.

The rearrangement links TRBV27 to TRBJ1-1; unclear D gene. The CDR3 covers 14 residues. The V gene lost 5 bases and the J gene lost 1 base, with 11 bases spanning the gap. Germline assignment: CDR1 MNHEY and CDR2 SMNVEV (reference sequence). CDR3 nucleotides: TGTGCCAGCAGTCGTAGACTGCCGAACACTGAAGCTTTCTTT. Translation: CASSRRLPNTEAFF.

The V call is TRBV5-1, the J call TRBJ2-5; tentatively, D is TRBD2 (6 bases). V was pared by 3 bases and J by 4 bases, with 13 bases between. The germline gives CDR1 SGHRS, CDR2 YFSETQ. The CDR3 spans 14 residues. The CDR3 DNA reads TGCGCCAGCAGCTCTCCGGGGGTCCCAGAGACCCAGTACTTC. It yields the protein CASSSPGVPETQYF.

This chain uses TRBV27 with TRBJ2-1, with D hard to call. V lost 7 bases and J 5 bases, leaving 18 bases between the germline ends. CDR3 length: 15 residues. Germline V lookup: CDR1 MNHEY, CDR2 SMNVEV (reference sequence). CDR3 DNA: TGTGCCAGCACAGCCTGGGCTAGTTCCGACAATGAGCAGTTCTTC. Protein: CASTAWASSDNEQFF.

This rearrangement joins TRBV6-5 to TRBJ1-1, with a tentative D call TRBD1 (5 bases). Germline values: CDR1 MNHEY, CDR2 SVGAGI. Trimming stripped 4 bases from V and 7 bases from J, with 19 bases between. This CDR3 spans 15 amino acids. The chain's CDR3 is CASSSRPHGQGEAFF. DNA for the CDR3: TGTGCCAGCAGTTCCCGCCCCCATGGACAAGGTGAAGCTTTCTTT.

The CDR3 protein is CASSTASGANVLTF. For the CDR3, the DNA is TGTGCCAGCTCAACGGCCTCTGGGGCCAACGTCCTGACTTTC. The V call is TRBV18, the J call TRBJ2-6; unclear D gene. The V gene lost 5 bases and the J gene lost 0 bases, with 5 bases spanning the gap. CDR3 length equals 14 residues. Germline V CDR1 and CDR2: KGHSH, LQKENI.

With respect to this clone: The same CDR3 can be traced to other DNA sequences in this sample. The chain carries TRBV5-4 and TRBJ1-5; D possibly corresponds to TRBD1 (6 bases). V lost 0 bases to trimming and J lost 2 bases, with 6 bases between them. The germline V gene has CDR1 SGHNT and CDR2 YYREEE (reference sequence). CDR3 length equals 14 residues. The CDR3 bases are TGTGCCAGCAGCTTGGCAGGGGGCAATCAGCCCCAGCATTTT. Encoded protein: CASSLAGGNQPQHF.

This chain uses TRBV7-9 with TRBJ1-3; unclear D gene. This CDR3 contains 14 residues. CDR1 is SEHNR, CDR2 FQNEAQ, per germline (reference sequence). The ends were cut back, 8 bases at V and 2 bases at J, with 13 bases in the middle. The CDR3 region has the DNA TGTGCCAGCCCAAGAGAGAGCACTGGAAACACCATATATTTT. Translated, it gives CASPRESTGNTIYF.

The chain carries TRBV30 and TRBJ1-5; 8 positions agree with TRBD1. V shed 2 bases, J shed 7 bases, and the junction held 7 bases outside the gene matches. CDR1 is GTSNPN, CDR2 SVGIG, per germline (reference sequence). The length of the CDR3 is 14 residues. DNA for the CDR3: TGTGCCTGGAGTACTACAGGGGGGCACCAGCCCCAGCATTTT. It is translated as CAWSTTGGHQPQHF. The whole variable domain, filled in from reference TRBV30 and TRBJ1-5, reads SQTIHQWPATLVQPVGSPLSLECTVEGTSNPNLYWYRQAAGRGLQLLFYSVGIGQISSEVPQNLSASRPQDRQFILSSKKLLLSDSGFYLCAWSTTGGHQPQHFGDGTRLSIL.

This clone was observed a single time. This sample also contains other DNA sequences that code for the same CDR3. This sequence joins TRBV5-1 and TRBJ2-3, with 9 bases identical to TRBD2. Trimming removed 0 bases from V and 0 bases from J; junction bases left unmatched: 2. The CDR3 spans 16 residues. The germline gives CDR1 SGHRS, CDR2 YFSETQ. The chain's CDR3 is CASSLALAGSTDTQYF. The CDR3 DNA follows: TGCGCCAGCAGCTTGGCCCTAGCGGGAAGCACAGATACGCAGTATTTT.

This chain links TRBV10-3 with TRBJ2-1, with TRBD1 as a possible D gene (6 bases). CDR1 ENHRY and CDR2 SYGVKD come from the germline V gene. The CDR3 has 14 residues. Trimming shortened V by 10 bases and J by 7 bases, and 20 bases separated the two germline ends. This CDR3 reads CATTQGPQRNEQFF. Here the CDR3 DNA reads TGTGCCACCACTCAGGGGCCCCAAAGGAATGAGCAGTTCTTC.